A single sample is the source of the 17 T cell receptor beta chains below, sequenced in a study of blood T cell repertoires in COVID-19 (dated by TCRdb to about 2020). Receptor libraries were prepared by the immunoSEQ multiplex PCR assay. TCRdb mirrors the immuneACCESS table, restricted to in-frame sequences. Some clones are absent from its copies; in checked studies, under half trace to an unresolved V gene, and the reason for the others is unknown. This sample lists about 190,000 clones; around 90% were detected once. 5.5% to 7.5% of the sample goes to the ten largest clones. Source material: peripheral blood. The receptors were gathered from a man in his forties or fifties with acute or convalescent COVID-19.

The chain is built from TRBV7-2 and TRBJ2-7; the D gene is possibly TRBD1 (5 bases). CDR1 is SGHTA, CDR2 FQGNSA, per germline. Trimming took 2 bases from V and 7 from J, leaving 12 bases between them. The CDR3 loop spans 13 amino acids. The CDR3 protein is CASSLNRRGEQYF. In DNA form, the CDR3 reads TGTGCCAGCAGCTTAAACAGGAGAGGAGAGCAGTACTTC.

This chain joins TRBV27 and TRBJ1-4; D unclear. This CDR3 has 14 amino acids. Between the trimmed V and J ends, which lost 7 bases and 6 bases, there was a span of 15 bases. In germline, CDR1 is MNHEY, CDR2 SMNVEV (reference sequence). The CDR3 DNA reads TGTGCCAGCACATCGGCGGGATACGATGAAAAACTGTTTTTT. Amino acids: CASTSAGYDEKLFF.

The V gene is TRBV27, the J gene TRBJ2-1, with D uncertain. Germline V gives CDR1 MNHEY, CDR2 SMNVEV (reference sequence). The CDR3 contains 15 residues. With 5 bases removed from V and 0 bases from J, the gap between germline ends came to 11 bases. The DNA of the CDR3 is TGTGCCAGCAGTAGAGATAGGAGCTCCTACAATGAGCAGTTCTTC. Translation: CASSRDRSSYNEQFF.

The chain carries TRBV27 and TRBJ2-7; 12 bases are shared with TRBD1. The CDR3 is 14 amino acids. With V trimmed by 4 bases and J by 9 bases, 7 bases remained unmatched. CDR1 is MNHEY and CDR2 is SMNVEV in the germline V gene (reference sequence). The CDR3 DNA sequence: TGTGCCAGCAGTTCCGGGACAGGGGGCTTCGTGCAGTACTTC. Translation: CASSSGTGGFVQYF.

This CDR3 is CATSQGRGVETQYF. DNA of the CDR3: TGTGCCACCTCACAGGGGCGGGGGGTTGAGACCCAGTACTTC. This chain uses TRBV27 with TRBJ2-5; a possible D gene is TRBD2 (8 bases). The CDR3 loop spans 14 amino acids. With 10 bases removed from V and 5 bases from J, the gap between germline ends came to 20 bases. Germline V gene data show CDR1 as MNHEY and CDR2 as SMNVEV (reference sequence).

The chain employs TRBV6-5 and TRBJ2-3, with D perhaps TRBD1 (6 bases). The V and J ends lost 5 bases and 7 bases respectively, with 13 bases between them. This CDR3 contains 13 residues. In germline, CDR1 is MNHEY, CDR2 SVGAGI. CDR3 sequence reads: CASSRTDSHTQYF. CDR3 in DNA: TGTGCCAGCAGTCGGACAGATTCTCATACGCAGTATTTT.

The genes are TRBV5-5 and TRBJ1-5; 9 bases map to TRBD1. Losses at the gene ends were 0 bases for V and 9 bases for J; bases not matched to a gene: 7. The germline gives CDR1 SGHKS, CDR2 YYEKEE (reference sequence). The CDR3 loop spans 15 amino acids. The CDR3 nucleotides are TGTGCCAGCAGCTTGGAGGGGACAGGGTTAACGCCCCAGCATTTT. Translation gives CASSLEGTGLTPQHF.

This clone was seen a single time. The chain is built from TRBV3-1 (or the pseudogene TRBV3-2) and TRBJ2-3; 13 bases are shared with TRBD2. The CDR3 consists of 19 residues. Germline V gives CDR1 LGHDT, CDR2 YNNKEL (reference sequence). Trimming at V came to 8 bases and at J to 2 bases, leaving 16 bases not matched to a gene. The CDR3 nucleotides are TGTGCCAGCGGCTATATTAAGACTAGCGGGGGGCTCATCACAGATACGCAGTATTTT. Its translation is CASGYIKTSGGLITDTQYF.

This chain links TRBV9 with TRBJ2-1; 7 nucleotides align to TRBD1. The CDR3 has 14 residues. Trimming took 0 bases from V and 5 from J; bases not matched to a gene: 2. Germline CDR1 reads SGDLS; CDR2 reads YYNGEE. The CDR3 loop reads CASSVAGTDNEQFF. CDR3 sequence (DNA): TGTGCCAGCAGCGTAGCCGGGACAGACAATGAGCAGTTCTTC.

J is TRBJ1-4 and V is TRBV5-4, with 9 nucleotides matching TRBD1. Germline V gene data show CDR1 as SGHNT and CDR2 as YYREEE (reference sequence). There are 16 residues in the CDR3. The J segment lost 2 bases and the V segment lost 4 bases, leaving 6 bases of the junction unmatched. The CDR3 is CASSPGQGITNEKLFF. DNA of the CDR3: TGTGCCAGCAGCCCGGGACAGGGTATCACTAATGAAAAACTGTTTTTT.

The chain has TRBV3-1 (or the pseudogene TRBV3-2) and TRBJ1-1; D remains ambiguous. V dropped 4 bases and J dropped 0 bases, with 15 bases sitting between them. The CDR3 has 16 amino acids. CDR1 is LGHDT and CDR2 is YNNKEL in the germline V gene (reference sequence). CDR3 protein: CASSPFRGRMNTEAFF. CDR3 nucleotides: TGTGCCAGCAGCCCATTCCGGGGTCGGATGAACACTGAAGCTTTCTTT.

The chain uses TRBV9 and TRBJ2-3, with TRBD1 identical over 7 bases. The germline CDR1 and CDR2 sequences are SGDLS and YYNGEE. The CDR3 extends over 16 amino acids. V shed 0 bases, J shed 0 bases, and the junction held 4 bases outside the gene matches. The CDR3 spells CASSVGRQGSTDTQYF. The CDR3 bases are TGTGCCAGCAGCGTAGGCCGACAGGGTAGCACAGATACGCAGTATTTT. Full variable domain (missing parts from reference TRBV9 and TRBJ2-3): DSGVTQTPKHLITATGQRVTLRCSPRSGDLSVYWYQQSLDQGLQFLIQYYNGEERAKGNILERFSAQQFPDLHSELNLSSLELGDSALYFCASSVGRQGSTDTQYFGPGTRLTVL.

The chain couples TRBV5-1 to TRBJ2-3, with TRBD2 matching over 15 bases. Per the germline V gene, CDR1 is SGHRS and CDR2 is YFSETQ. J was trimmed by 0 bases and V by 3 bases; bases with no gene match: 5. The CDR3 length is 18 residues. CDR3 region: CASSSGLAGGRSTDTQYF. The CDR3 bases are TGCGCCAGCAGCTCAGGACTAGCGGGGGGGCGAAGCACAGATACGCAGTATTTT.

V is TRBV2 and J is TRBJ1-4; no definite D call. The germline CDR1 and CDR2 sequences are SNHLY and FYNNEI. This CDR3 comprises 13 residues. V was pared by 8 bases and J by 4 bases, with 11 bases between. The CDR3 nucleotides are TGTGCCAGCGAGGCCCTCCTTAATGAAAAACTGTTTTTT. This sequence encodes CASEALLNEKLFF.

The chain employs TRBV30 and TRBJ1-1; unclear D gene. Trimming shortened V by 0 bases and J by 4 bases, and 9 bases separated the two germline ends. The CDR3 sequence is 13 residues long. Per the germline V gene, CDR1 is GTSNPN and CDR2 is SVGIG (reference sequence). The CDR3 DNA follows: TGTGCCTGGAGTGTAGCTGAGGCCACTGAAGCTTTCTTT. It translates to CAWSVAEATEAFF.

The gene calls are TRBV25-1 and TRBJ1-5; 8 bases match TRBD1. In germline, CDR1 is MGHDK, CDR2 SYGVNS. V was clipped by 3 bases and J by 5 bases; unmatched bases: 6. This CDR3 has 15 amino acids. Here the CDR3 DNA reads TGTGCCAGCAGTGACGGACAGGGTGATCATCAGCCCCAGCATTTT. This gives the protein CASSDGQGDHQPQHF.

The chain links TRBV28 to TRBJ2-5; D call uncertain. Germline-derived CDR1 and CDR2 are MDHEN and SYDVKM. The CDR3 length is 14 residues. V lost 6 bases, J lost 2 bases, and 13 bases lay in between. CDR3 residues: CASSPALGQETQYF. The CDR3 bases are TGTGCCAGCAGCCCGGCCCTAGGACAAGAGACCCAGTACTTC.